These T cell receptor beta chains were read from a single sample in a study of memory CD4+ T cells and cytomegalovirus serostatus. Clones were read by immunoSEQ multiplex PCR, and TCRdb kept only the in-frame ones, dropping some. The sample carries some 87,000 clones, roughly 80% recorded once. Sequencing was performed on memory CD4+ T cells from blood. These receptor sequences come from an adult in good health and CMV-seropositive. CDR3s include the opening cysteine and the closing phenylalanine or tryptophan. The D gene is left open where the match is weak. The size field is filled for only some rows; it gives once, few, many or a size class.

>TRBJ1-2|TRBD1|.|TRBV28
TGTGCCAGCAGGACCACTCGACAGGGTCGCTATGGCTACACCTTC
CASRTTRQGRYGYTF
>TRBJ1-1|.|.|TRBV19
TGTGCCAGTAGTATTAGTATCTATCTTGGGGACACTGAAGCTTTCTTT
CASSISIYLGDTEAFF
>TRBJ2-1|TRBD1|few|TRBV9
TGTGCCAGCAGAGGAGACAGGGGCCCCTACAATGAGCAGTTCTTC
CASRGDRGPYNEQFF
>TRBJ2-1|.|.|TRBV27
TGTGCCAGCCGACGCCCGGGTAGCTCCTACAATGAGCAGTTCTTC
CASRRPGSSYNEQFF
>TRBJ2-1|TRBD2|once|TRBV5-1
TGCGCCAGCAGCCTGGGACTAGCGGGGTACAATGAGCAGTTCTTC
CASSLGLAGYNEQFF
>TRBJ2-5|.|.|TRBV7-2
TGTGCCAGCAGCACCTTAGCGCAGGAGACCCAGTACTTC
CASSTLAQETQYF
>TRBJ2-5|.|.|TRBV7-2
TGTGCCCAAACCAGGGGCGGAGGGACGGAGACCCAGTACTTC
CAQTRGGGTETQYF
>TRBJ2-2|.|once|TRBV5-1
TGCGCCAGCAGCTTGGTTCCTGGTCGGTCGGCCGGGGAGCTGTTTTTT
CASSLVPGRSAGELFF
>TRBJ1-4|TRBD1|once|TRBV6-6
TGTGCCAGCAGTCCCGGGACAGGGAACGGTGGAAAACTGTTTTTT
CASSPGTGNGGKLFF
>TRBJ1-2|.|once|TRBV20-1
TGCAGTGCTAGTAGAGATGGCTACACCTTC
CSASRDGYTF
>TRBJ2-7|TRBD2|once|TRBV5-4
TGTGCCAGCAGCTTGGATGTCGGAGCGGGATCGCCCTACGAGCAGTACTTC
CASSLDVGAGSPYEQYF
>TRBJ2-1|TRBD2|.|TRBV5-1
TGCGCCAGCAGATTACTAGCGGGGGTGAACAATGAGCAGTTCTTC
CASRLLAGVNNEQFF
>TRBJ2-1|.|.|TRBV6-5
TGTGCCAGCAGTCCAAGCCGGACTCCCTACAATGAGCAGTTCTTC
CASSPSRTPYNEQFF
>TRBJ2-2|.|once|TRBV5-5
TGTGCCAGCAGCGCCCGATACCCCAACACCGGGGAGCTGTTTTTT
CASSARYPNTGELFF
>TRBJ2-7|.|few|TRBV6-6
TGTGCCAGCAGTTACTGGCCCAGCTCCTACGAGCAGTACTTC
CASSYWPSSYEQYF
>TRBJ2-1|.|.|TRBV7-9
TGTGCCAGCAGCGACGCCCAGCGGGTAAGGAATGAGCAGTTCTTC
CASSDAQRVRNEQFF
>TRBJ1-1|TRBD1|.|TRBV19
TGTGCCAGTAGTGTGACAGGGGTGGGGACTGAAGCTTTCTTT
CASSVTGVGTEAFF
>TRBJ2-3|.|.|TRBV19
TGTGCCAGTAGTCCCCGGGGAAGCGGCACAGATACGCAGTATTTT
CASSPRGSGTDTQYF
>TRBJ1-2|.|few|TRBV5-8
TGTGCCAGCAGCTTGGCAGGGTTTGGCTACACCTTC
CASSLAGFGYTF
>TRBJ1-4|.|.|TRBV7-8
TGTGCCAGCAGCTTCTCTTTAGCTGCAACTAATGAAAAACTGTTTTTT
CASSFSLAATNEKLFF
>TRBJ2-6|.|.|TRBV7-2
TGTGCCAGCGGCGACAGTTCTGGGGCCAACGTCCTGACTTTC
CASGDSSGANVLTF
>TRBJ2-5|TRBD2|.|TRBV15
TGTGCCACCAGCAACCGGCTAGCGGGAGCGGGGTTCCAAGAGACCCAGTACTTC
CATSNRLAGAGFQETQYF
>TRBJ1-4|.|once|TRBV19
TGTGCCAGTAGTTCCGTCTGGCAGGATGAAAAACTGTTTTTT
CASSSVWQDEKLFF
>TRBJ1-3|.|.|TRBV28
TGTGCCAGCAGTTTGGTCAGCTCTGGAAACACCATATATTTT
CASSLVSSGNTIYF
>TRBJ2-3|TRBD1|.|TRBV19
TGTGCCAGTACCCCCGGGACAGGGGGCGTAGATACGCAGTATTTT
CASTPGTGGVDTQYF
>TRBJ2-7|.|.|TRBV1
TGCACCAGCAGCCAAGGGCAGCTAGCATCCTACGAGCAGTACTTC
CTSSQGQLASYEQYF
>TRBJ2-5|.|few|TRBV29-1
TGCAGCGTTCAGGGGGGGGGAGAGACCCAGTACTTC
CSVQGGGETQYF
>TRBJ2-3|.|.|TRBV11-2
TGTGCCAGCAGCTTAGGGACTTTACTCACAGATACGCAGTATTTT
CASSLGTLLTDTQYF
>TRBJ1-1|.|.|TRBV7-2
TGTGCCAGCAGCCCCCACGGGTCCCCCGGCACTGAAGCTTTCTTT
CASSPHGSPGTEAFF
>TRBJ1-1|.|.|TRBV28
TGTGCCAGCAGTTTAGGAGGGGACATCACTGAAGCTTTCTTT
CASSLGGDITEAFF
>TRBJ2-2|TRBD1|.|TRBV2
TGTGCCAGCAGTTCCACCGGGACAGCATTCACCGGGGAGCTGTTTTTT
CASSSTGTAFTGELFF
>TRBJ1-2|.|.|TRBV14
TGTGCCAGCAGCCTCGGGGCCAGCGGCTACACCTTC
CASSLGASGYTF
>TRBJ2-1|TRBD1|many|TRBV11-1
TGTGCCAGCAGCCTTACAGGGGGCAGCGATGAGCAGTTCTTC
CASSLTGGSDEQFF
>TRBJ1-1|.|.|TRBV11-2
TGTGCCAGCAGCTTCAATGAGAACACTGAAGCTTTCTTT
CASSFNENTEAFF
>TRBJ1-2|.|.|TRBV27
TGTGCCAGCAGTTCCCGACAGTCCTGGTATGGCTACACCTTC
CASSSRQSWYGYTF
>TRBJ2-5|TRBD1|.|TRBV7-7
TGTGCTAGCAGCTCAGACAGGGGAGAGACCCAGTACTTC
CASSSDRGETQYF
>TRBJ2-2|.|once|TRBV5-1
TGCGCCAGCAGCTTGGCACAGACGAACACCGGGGAGCTGTTTTTT
CASSLAQTNTGELFF
>TRBJ2-2|TRBD2|few|TRBV4-1
TGCGCCAGCAGCCCGGGACTAGCGGGAGGCAACACCGGGGAGCTGTTTTTT
CASSPGLAGGNTGELFF
>TRBJ1-2|.|.|TRBV25-1
TGTGCCAGCAGTGAGCCTACTGACTATGGCTACACCTTC
CASSEPTDYGYTF
>TRBJ2-6|TRBD1|.|TRBV7-9
TGTGCCAGCAGCTCCGACTCCGGGACAGGACGGGCCAACGTCCTGACTTTC
CASSSDSGTGRANVLTF
>TRBJ2-3|.|.|TRBV7-2
TGTGCCAGCAGCGCCACTAGCTACACAGATACGCAGTATTTT
CASSATSYTDTQYF
>TRBJ2-4|TRBD2|.|TRBV9
TGTGCCAGCAGCGTAGCTTTCGAGGGAGGGCCGAACATTCAGTACTTC
CASSVAFEGGPNIQYF
>TRBJ2-7|TRBD1|.|TRBV6-1
TGTGCCAGCAGTTATCGGGACAGGGTCTACGAGCAGTACTTC
CASSYRDRVYEQYF
>TRBJ2-1|.|.|TRBV7-6
TGTGCCAGCAGTCCCGAGGAACCAGATGAGCAGTTCTTC
CASSPEEPDEQFF
>TRBJ2-2|.|.|TRBV18
TGTGCCAGCTCACCAGGATATGCAGGGATAATCGGGGAGCTGTTTTTT
CASSPGYAGIIGELFF
>TRBJ2-3|TRBD2|.|TRBV4-3
TGCGCCAGCAGCCAAGATTTACGGGAGGGTTACATCACAGATACGCAGTATTTT
CASSQDLREGYITDTQYF
>TRBJ2-5|TRBD2|.|TRBV7-2
TGTGCCAGCAGCCTTGGACTAGCGGGGCCCACGTACTTC
CASSLGLAGPTYF
>TRBJ1-1|.|.|TRBV6-1
TGTGCCAGCAGTGAACACGTACTGAACACTGAAGCTTTCTTT
CASSEHVLNTEAFF
>TRBJ1-2|TRBD1|.|TRBV4-1
TGCGTCAGCAGCCAAGGACGGGACAGGGGCGCTAACTATGGCTACACCTTC
CVSSQGRDRGANYGYTF